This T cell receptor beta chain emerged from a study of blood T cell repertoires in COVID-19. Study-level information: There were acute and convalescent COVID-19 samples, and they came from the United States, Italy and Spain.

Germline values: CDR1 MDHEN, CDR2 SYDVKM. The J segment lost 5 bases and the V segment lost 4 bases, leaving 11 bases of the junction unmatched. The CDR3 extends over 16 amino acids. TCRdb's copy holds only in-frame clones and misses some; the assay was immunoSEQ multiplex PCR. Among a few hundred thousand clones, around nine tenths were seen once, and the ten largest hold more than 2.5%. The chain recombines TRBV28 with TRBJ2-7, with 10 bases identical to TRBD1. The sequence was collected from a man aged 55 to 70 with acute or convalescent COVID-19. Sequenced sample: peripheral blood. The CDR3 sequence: CASSSPRQGARNEQYF. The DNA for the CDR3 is TGTGCCAGCAGTTCGCCCCGACAGGGGGCAAGGAACGAGCAGTACTTC.